The clone carrying this TCR beta chain came up a few times. Its antigen is currently unknown. Individual cDNA molecules were tagged with unique molecular identifiers, the study reported. TCRdb redid the calling of the 5' RACE reads with MiXCR, one entry per CDR3 protein. The table shows about 120,000 distinct CDR3 sequences, with 10% to 15% occurring only once. The data were taken from a study of early T cells in non-severe SARS-CoV-2 infection. Turning to the study itself: Sequenced bulk RNA came from whole blood that was unsorted, and chains were unpaired. General observations from the study: The matching step, a VDJdb search, favored anti-spike CD8 responses and missed private and CD4 specificities.

From germline, CDR1 is SEHNR and CDR2 FQNEAQ (reference sequence). V trimming: 5 bases; J trimming: 4 bases; junction bases outside the gene matches: 10. The CDR3 has 16 residues. The chain recombines TRBV7-9 with TRBJ2-3; 9 positions agree with TRBD1. Sequenced material: whole blood, taken at baseline. The TCR was taken from an adult who was a healthcare worker with PCR-confirmed SARS-CoV-2 infection or an uninfected control (not recorded which). Here the CDR3 reads CASSPRTGEGPDTQYF. DNA of the CDR3: TGTGCCAGCAGCCCGAGGACAGGGGAGGGGCCAGATACGCAGTATTTT.